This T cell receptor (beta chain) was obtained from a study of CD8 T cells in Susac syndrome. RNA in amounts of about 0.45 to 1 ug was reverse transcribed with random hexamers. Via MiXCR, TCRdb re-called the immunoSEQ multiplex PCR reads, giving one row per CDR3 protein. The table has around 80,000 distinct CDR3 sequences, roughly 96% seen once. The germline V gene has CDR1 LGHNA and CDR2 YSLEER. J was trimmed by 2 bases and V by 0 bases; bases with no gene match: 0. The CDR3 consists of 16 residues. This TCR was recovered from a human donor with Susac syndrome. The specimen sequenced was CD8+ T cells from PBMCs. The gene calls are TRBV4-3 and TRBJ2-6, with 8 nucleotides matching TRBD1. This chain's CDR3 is CASSQDRGPGANVLTF. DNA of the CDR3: TGCGCCAGCAGCCAAGACAGGGGGCCTGGGGCCAACGTCCTGACTTTC.